Here is one TCR beta chain with its context. Antigen specificity is unknown. Every sample yielded at least 6.5 million isolated PBMCs. This sample is part of a study of blood T cells in healthy people across ages. Through a sample-barcoded 5' primer and a J-beta primer mix, a second PCR was run for roughly 7 to 11 cycles. Tags on each cDNA molecule came from a template-switch adaptor with 12 random nucleotides. One entry per CDR3 protein results from TCRdb running MiXCR on the 5' RACE reads. The sample has some 670,000 distinct CDR3 sequences; about 51% are singletons. Findings and caveats of the study: Whereas aged donors had fewer naive CD4+ cells, long-lived donors had more of them and higher diversity.

Germline V gives CDR1 SGHRS, CDR2 YFSETQ. The CDR3 is 13 amino acids. V gave up 4 bases and J gave up 5 bases, with 12 bases separating them. Sequencing input: blood. This chain connects TRBV5-1 to TRBJ1-2; tentatively, D is TRBD1 (6 bases). This sequence originates from an elderly woman in good health. CDR3 sequence (DNA): TGCGCCAGCAGCGGGACACGTAATTATGGCTACACCTTC. It is translated as CASSGTRNYGYTF.